Included here is one T cell receptor (beta chain) sequence, with context. 13 Jbeta primers and 60 Vbeta primers were used for the PCR. Assay used: immunoSEQ multiplex PCR; TCRdb lists only in-frame clones, some missing. The table includes 130,000 or so clones, approximately 80% detected once. Trimming removed 1 base from V and 0 bases from J, with 16 bases in between. Germline loops: CDR1 MGHDK, CDR2 SYGVNS. The length of the CDR3 is 18 residues. This record comes from a study of cytomegalovirus exposure and HLA in healthy donors. The sequence came from a man aged 18 to 29 in good health and CMV-seropositive. Sequences were obtained from PBMCs. The chain employs TRBV25-1 and TRBJ1-3; D may be TRBD1 (6 bases). CDR3 nucleotide sequence: TGTGCCAGCAGTGAATTTTTTCGGGGGGCAAGCTCTGGAAACACCATATATTTT. Protein product: CASSEFFRGASSGNTIYF.